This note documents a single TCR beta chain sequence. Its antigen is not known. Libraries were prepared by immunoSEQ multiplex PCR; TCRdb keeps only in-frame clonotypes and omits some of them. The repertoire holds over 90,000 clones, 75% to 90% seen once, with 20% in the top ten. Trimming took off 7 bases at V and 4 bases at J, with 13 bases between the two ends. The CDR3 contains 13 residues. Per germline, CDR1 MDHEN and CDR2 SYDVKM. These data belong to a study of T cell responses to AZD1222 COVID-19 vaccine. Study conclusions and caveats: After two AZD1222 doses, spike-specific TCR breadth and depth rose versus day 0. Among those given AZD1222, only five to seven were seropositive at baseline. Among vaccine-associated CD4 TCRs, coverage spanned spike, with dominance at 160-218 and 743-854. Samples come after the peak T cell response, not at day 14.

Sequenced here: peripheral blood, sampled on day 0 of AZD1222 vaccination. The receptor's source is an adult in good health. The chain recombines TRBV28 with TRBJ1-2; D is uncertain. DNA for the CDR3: TGTGCCAGCACCCCTCCCGCGTCCTATGGCTACACCTTC. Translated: CASTPPASYGYTF.